This TCR beta chain was captured in a study of blood T cell repertoires in COVID-19. About the study: COVID-19 samples from acute and convalescent phases originated in the United States, Italy and Spain. PBMCs, B-cell-depleted T cells, or T cells were the source of the cDNA or gDNA that made up the material.

V lost 4 bases to trimming and J lost 2 bases, with 18 bases between them. Germline CDR1 SGHRS, CDR2 YFSETQ. This CDR3 contains 16 residues. Source study methods: Amplification from reference gene primers served as the basis for estimated nucleated cell counts. Clones were read by immunoSEQ multiplex PCR, and TCRdb kept only the in-frame ones, dropping some. The V and J calls and clone size were taken over from that table, and D and trimming were inferred from the DNA. The sample gives hundreds of thousands of clones, 70% to 85% of which show up once; about 5.3% is in the top ten. The rearrangement links TRBV5-1 to TRBJ1-2; TRBD1 is a possible D gene (6 bases). This TCR came from a woman of 80 years or more with active or convalescent COVID-19. The sequencing sample was made of peripheral blood. The CDR3 bases are TGCGCCAGCAGCCCAACCGGACAGTCGTTAAACTATGGCTACACCTTC. It encodes CASSPTGQSLNYGYTF.